Listed here is a single T cell receptor (beta chain). No antigen is known for it. This entry is derived from a study of identifying expanded T cells in peripheral blood. Notes on the study in general: Over around two and four weeks, about 15 and 19 clones changed, versus more than 1 between replicates.

CDR1 is MGHDK, CDR2 SYGVNS, per germline. After removal of 0 bases from V and 4 bases from J, the junction contained 5 bases not matched to a gene. CDR3 length equals 16 residues. Collection occurred without any documented infections or immune events in donors. Assay: immunoSEQ multiplex PCR; the TCRdb copy retains only in-frame clones and omits some. Of tens of thousands of clones listed, 75% to 90% are singletons. This chain uses TRBV25-1 with TRBJ2-1; 8 bases map to TRBD2. Sequencing was carried out using blood. This TCR was sampled from a person aged 18 to 70 in good health. The CDR3 bases are TGTGCCAGCAGTGAATATACTAGCGGTGATTACAATGAGCAGTTCTTC. Encoded protein: CASSEYTSGDYNEQFF.